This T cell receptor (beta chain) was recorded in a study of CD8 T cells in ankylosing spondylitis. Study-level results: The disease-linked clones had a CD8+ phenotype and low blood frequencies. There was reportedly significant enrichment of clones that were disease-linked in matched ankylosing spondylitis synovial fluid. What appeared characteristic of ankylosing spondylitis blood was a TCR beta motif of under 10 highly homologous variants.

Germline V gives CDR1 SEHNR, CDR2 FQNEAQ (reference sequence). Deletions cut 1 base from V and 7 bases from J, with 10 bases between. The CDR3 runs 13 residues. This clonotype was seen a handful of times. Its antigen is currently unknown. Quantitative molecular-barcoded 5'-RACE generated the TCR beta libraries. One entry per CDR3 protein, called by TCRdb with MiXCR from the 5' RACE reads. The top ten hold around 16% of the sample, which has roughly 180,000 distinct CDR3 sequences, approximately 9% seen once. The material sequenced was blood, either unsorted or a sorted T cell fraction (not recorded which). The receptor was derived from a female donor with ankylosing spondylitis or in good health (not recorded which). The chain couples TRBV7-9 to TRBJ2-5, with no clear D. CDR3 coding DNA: TGTGCCAGCAGCTTAGAAATAGTTGGGACCCAGTACTTC. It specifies CASSLEIVGTQYF. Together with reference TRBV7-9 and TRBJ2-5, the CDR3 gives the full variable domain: DTGVSQNPRHKITKRGQNVTFRCDPISEHNRLYWYRQTLGQGPEFLTYFQNEAQLEKSRLLSDRFSAERPKGSFSTLEIQRTEQGDSAMYLCASSLEIVGTQYFGPGTRLLVL.